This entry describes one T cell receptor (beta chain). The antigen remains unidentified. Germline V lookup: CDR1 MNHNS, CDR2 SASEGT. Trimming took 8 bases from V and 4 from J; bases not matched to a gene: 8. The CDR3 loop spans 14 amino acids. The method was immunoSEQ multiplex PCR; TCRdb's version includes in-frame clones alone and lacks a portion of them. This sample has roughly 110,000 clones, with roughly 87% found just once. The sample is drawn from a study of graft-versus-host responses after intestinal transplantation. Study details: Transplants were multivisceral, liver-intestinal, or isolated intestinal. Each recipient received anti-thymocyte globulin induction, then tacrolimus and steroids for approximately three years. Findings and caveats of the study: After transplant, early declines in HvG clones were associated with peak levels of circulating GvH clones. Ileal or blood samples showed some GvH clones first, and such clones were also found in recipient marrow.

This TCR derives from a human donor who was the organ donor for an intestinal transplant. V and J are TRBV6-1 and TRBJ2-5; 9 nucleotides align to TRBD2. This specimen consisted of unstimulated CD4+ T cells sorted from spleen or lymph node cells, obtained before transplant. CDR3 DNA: TGTGCCAGCGGACTGCGGGGGGGCAGAGAGACCCAGTACTTC. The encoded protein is CASGLRGGRETQYF.